The 30 T cell receptor beta chains given below trace back to one sample, sequenced in a study of blood T cell repertoires in COVID-19. Only in-frame clones appear in the TCRdb table, and some are missing; sequencing was by immunoSEQ multiplex PCR. The table shows some 180,000 clones, with approximately 80% occurring only once. Sequencing was performed on peripheral blood. These TCRs come from a woman aged 40 to 49 with COVID-19, enrolled during active disease.

CDR3 coding DNA: TGTGCCAGCAGCCAAGTCCCCCTAGCGGGGAGCTCGGGAATAGCCAAAAACATTCAGTACTTC. Translation gives CASSQVPLAGSSGIAKNIQYF. This chain joins TRBV3-1 (or the pseudogene TRBV3-2) and TRBJ2-4, with 9 nucleotides matching TRBD2. CDR3 length: 21 amino acids. Per the germline V gene, CDR1 is LGHDT and CDR2 is YNNKEL (reference sequence). The J segment lost 0 bases and the V segment lost 1 base, leaving 16 bases of the junction unmatched.

This sequence joins TRBV7-9 and TRBJ2-3; possibly TRBD1 for D (6 bases). This CDR3 is 11 amino acids long. Trimming removed 3 bases from V and 11 bases from J, with 9 bases in between. Germline loops: CDR1 SEHNR, CDR2 FQNEAQ (reference sequence). This CDR3 is CASSFLTGQYF. In DNA form, the CDR3 reads TGTGCCAGCAGCTTCCTGACAGGGCAGTATTTT.

Remarks on this clone: The sample carries other DNA sequences with the same CDR3. The chain combines TRBV5-1 with TRBJ2-3; 8 positions agree with TRBD1. The CDR3 totals 13 residues. Trimming cost V 5 bases and J 1 base; bases outside gene matches: 0. CDR1 and CDR2 from the germline V gene are SGHRS and YFSETQ. CDR3 region: CASRTGGTDTQYF. CDR3 sequence (DNA): TGCGCCAGCAGGACAGGGGGCACAGATACGCAGTATTTT.

This clone has a handful of counts. The J gene is TRBJ1-1, the V gene TRBV9; 7 nucleotides line up with TRBD1. The CDR3 totals 17 residues. CDR1 and CDR2 from the germline V gene are SGDLS and YYNGEE. The V and J ends lost 0 bases and 1 base, in that order; junction bases with no gene match: 9. In nucleotides, the CDR3 is TGTGCCAGCAGCGTAGGGGGGACAGCCTTACCGAACACTGAAGCTTTCTTT. Translated, it gives CASSVGGTALPNTEAFF.

The chain combines TRBV18 with TRBJ2-5; tentatively, D is TRBD2 (6 bases). Deletions cut 1 base from V and 2 bases from J, with 17 bases between. Germline values: CDR1 KGHSH, CDR2 LQKENI. This CDR3 spans 17 amino acids. Here the CDR3 reads CASSPLLSGGGQETQYF. The CDR3 DNA follows: TGTGCCAGCTCACCACTTCTTAGCGGAGGAGGACAAGAGACCCAGTACTTC.

This sequence joins TRBV5-1 and TRBJ1-2, with D maybe TRBD1 (6 bases). Trimming cost V 7 bases and J 7 bases, with 17 bases left between them. Germline loops: CDR1 SGHRS, CDR2 YFSETQ. There are 13 residues in the CDR3. The CDR3 reads CASGPGGGSGYTF. CDR3 in DNA: TGCGCCAGCGGTCCGGGTGGGGGCTCTGGCTACACCTTC.

J is TRBJ2-6 and V is TRBV4-1, with 7 bases identical to TRBD1. The V gene's germline CDR1 is MGHRA and CDR2 YSYEKL. The length of the CDR3 is 17 residues. V trimming: 1 base; J trimming: 1 base; junction bases outside the gene matches: 4. The CDR3 here is CASSQGGQRSGANVLTF. Written as DNA, the CDR3 is TGCGCCAGCAGCCAAGGGGGACAGAGATCTGGGGCCAACGTCCTGACTTTC.

The chain recombines TRBV5-4 with TRBJ1-1; D may be TRBD1 (5 bases). V was trimmed by 0 bases and J by 3 bases, leaving 12 bases between them. CDR3 length: 15 amino acids. Germline CDR1 SGHNT, CDR2 YYREEE (reference sequence). The CDR3 loop is CASSLGLGGYTEAFF. CDR3 DNA: TGTGCCAGCAGCTTGGGCTTGGGGGGTTACACTGAAGCTTTCTTT.

V gene TRBV7-8 combines with J gene TRBJ2-7, with 9 positions matching TRBD1. V was pared by 5 bases and J by 7 bases, with 9 bases of the junction left unmatched. The CDR3 loop spans 14 amino acids. In germline, CDR1 is SGHVS, CDR2 FQNEAQ. The CDR3 protein is CASSIGQGLGEQYV. CDR3 in DNA: TGTGCCAGCAGCATCGGACAGGGGCTGGGAGAGCAGTACGTC.

The chain combines TRBV2 with TRBJ2-7; D call uncertain. V was shortened by 4 bases and J by 3 bases, with 10 bases between the two germline ends. From germline, CDR1 is SNHLY and CDR2 FYNNEI. This CDR3 has 13 residues. CDR3 protein: CASSGHGIYEQYV. The DNA of the CDR3 is TGTGCCAGCAGTGGTCACGGTATCTACGAGCAGTACGTC.

The rearrangement uses TRBV6-5 and TRBJ2-1; D possibly corresponds to TRBD1 (6 bases). Germline V gene sequence: CDR1 MNHEY, CDR2 SVGAGI. The CDR3 length is 11 residues. V was pared by 9 bases and J by 10 bases, with 13 bases between. The CDR3 here is CASSGVGEQFF. The CDR3 DNA reads TGTGCCAGTTCAGGGGTTGGCGAGCAGTTCTTC.

This rearrangement joins TRBV2 to TRBJ1-5; D may be TRBD1 (5 bases). This CDR3 is built from 14 residues. V lost 5 bases and J lost 1, with 9 bases in between. CDR1 SNHLY and CDR2 FYNNEI come from the germline V gene. CDR3 nucleotide sequence: TGTGCCAGCAGTTTCAGGGTGAGCAATCAGCCCCAGCATTTT. Protein sequence: CASSFRVSNQPQHF.

J is TRBJ1-2 and V is TRBV30; 8 bases map to TRBD1. V lost 0 bases and J lost 8; bases outside the gene matches: 5. The CDR3 length is 13 residues. Germline V gives CDR1 GTSNPN, CDR2 SVGIG (reference sequence). The CDR3 bases are TGTGCCTGGAGTGTTCAGGGGGCGGGGGGCTACACCTTC. Protein: CAWSVQGAGGYTF.

This chain connects TRBV10-3 to TRBJ2-1; tentative D call: TRBD1 (6 bases). The length of the CDR3 is 13 residues. Trimming left V 6 bases short and J 8 bases short, with 14 bases between. Germline lookup yields CDR1 ENHRY and CDR2 SYGVKD. The CDR3 spells CAISPDSADEQFF. In DNA, the CDR3 is TGTGCCATCAGCCCGGACAGCGCCGATGAGCAGTTCTTC.

The chain carries TRBV7-3 and TRBJ2-3; D possibly corresponds to TRBD1 (6 bases). The CDR3 covers 15 residues. Germline V lookup: CDR1 SGHTA, CDR2 FQGTGA. Deletions cut 3 bases from V and 3 bases from J, with 13 bases between. CDR3 sequence reads: CASSFRGAVTDTQYF. CDR3 DNA sequence: TGTGCCAGCAGCTTCAGGGGAGCGGTGACAGATACGCAGTATTTT.

This rearrangement joins TRBV2 to TRBJ1-1; D not resolved. With 7 bases removed from V and 1 base from J, the gap between germline ends came to 10 bases. Germline CDR1 is SNHLY and CDR2 is FYNNEI. The CDR3 loop spans 13 amino acids. This CDR3 is CASIPTQNTEAFF. The CDR3 bases are TGTGCCAGCATTCCCACACAGAACACTGAAGCTTTCTTT.

The rearrangement joins TRBV7-9 to TRBJ2-2, with a tentative D call TRBD1 (5 bases). The CDR3 sequence is 15 residues long. CDR1 SEHNR and CDR2 FQNEAQ come from the germline V gene (reference sequence). Trimming pared 0 bases from V and 2 bases from J, leaving 7 bases between. CDR3 amino acids: CASSLADRNTGELFF. The DNA for the CDR3 is TGTGCCAGCAGCTTAGCCGACAGAAACACCGGGGAGCTGTTTTTT.

The chain carries TRBV9 and TRBJ1-2; D remains ambiguous. The CDR3 covers 13 residues. Germline V gene sequence: CDR1 SGDLS, CDR2 YYNGEE. V dropped 0 bases and J dropped 7 bases, with 10 bases sitting between them. CDR3 loop: CASSVEPSLGYTF. The CDR3 DNA reads TGTGCCAGCAGCGTAGAACCGAGCCTTGGCTACACCTTC.

This chain uses TRBV18 with TRBJ2-3, with 10 bases that match TRBD2. The CDR3 has 18 residues. The V segment lost 3 bases and the J segment 0 bases; nucleotides outside the gene matches: 9. Germline V gene lookup returns CDR1 KGHSH and CDR2 LQKENI. CDR3 in amino acids: CASSPPRTSGPSTDTQYF. DNA of the CDR3: TGTGCCAGCTCACCCCCGAGGACTAGCGGTCCTAGCACAGATACGCAGTATTTT.

V and J are TRBV2 and TRBJ1-2; D unclear. From germline, CDR1 is SNHLY and CDR2 FYNNEI. V was pared by 7 bases and J by 5 bases, with 17 bases between. This CDR3 is built from 14 residues. CDR3 sequence (DNA): TGTGCCAGCATTCCCCGGGCCGAGGGTTATGGCTACACCTTC. This encodes CASIPRAEGYGYTF. Drawing the rest from reference TRBV2 and TRBJ1-2, the complete variable domain is EPEVTQTPSHQVTQMGQEVILRCVPISNHLYFYWYRQILGQKVEFLVSFYNNEISEKSEIFDDQFSVERPDGSNFTLKIRSTKLEDSAMYFCASIPRAEGYGYTFGSGTRLTVV.

The V gene is TRBV7-2, the J gene TRBJ2-2; 8 nucleotides line up with TRBD2. Germline trimming cut 0 bases from V and 5 bases from J; bases unmatched to any gene: 5. CDR3 length equals 16 residues. Germline V gives CDR1 SGHTA, CDR2 FQGNSA. The CDR3 loop is CASSLAAGVLTGELFF. The CDR3 nucleotides read TGTGCCAGCAGCTTAGCAGCGGGAGTATTGACCGGGGAGCTGTTTTTT.

Concerning this clone itself: Other DNA sequences from this sample encode an identical CDR3 as well. V is TRBV5-1 and J is TRBJ1-4; TRBD1 might be the D (5 bases). From germline, CDR1 is SGHRS and CDR2 YFSETQ. The CDR3 covers 14 residues. The V gene lost 0 bases and the J gene lost 4 bases, with 7 bases spanning the gap. The CDR3 DNA reads as TGCGCCAGCAGCTTGGCGGGGGGTAATGAAAAACTGTTTTTT. Its protein product is CASSLAGGNEKLFF.

This rearrangement joins TRBV9 to TRBJ1-2; TRBD1 is a possible D gene (6 bases). The ends were cut back, 6 bases at V and 2 bases at J, with 11 bases in the middle. The CDR3 contains 13 residues. Germline-derived CDR1 and CDR2 are SGDLS and YYNGEE. The CDR3 region is CASNLQGNYGYTF. The DNA of the CDR3 is TGTGCCAGCAACCTACAGGGAAACTATGGCTACACCTTC.

This chain joins TRBV5-4 and TRBJ1-1, with D possibly matching TRBD1 (6 bases). Germline CDR1 is SGHNT and CDR2 is YYREEE (reference sequence). V lost 2 bases to trimming and J lost 4 bases, with 12 bases between them. CDR3 size: 14 residues. The CDR3 region has the DNA TGTGCCAGCAGCTTCTATACAGGGATCACTGAAGCTTTCTTT. It yields the protein CASSFYTGITEAFF. Supplemented by reference TRBV5-4 and TRBJ1-1, the full variable domain reads ETGVTQSPTHLIKTRGQQVTLRCSSQSGHNTVSWYQQALGQGPQFIFQYYREEENGRGNFPPRFSGLQFPNYSSELNVNALELDDSALYLCASSFYTGITEAFFGQGTRLTVV.

V usage is TRBV2 and J usage is TRBJ1-1; no definite D call. Germline V CDR1 and CDR2: SNHLY, FYNNEI. The germline V and J ends were trimmed by 4 bases and 1 base, with 10 bases remaining between them. The CDR3 has 14 residues. The CDR3 spells CASSAQIANTEAFF. The CDR3 nucleotides read TGTGCCAGCAGTGCACAGATTGCGAACACTGAAGCTTTCTTT.

This chain connects TRBV6-5 to TRBJ2-7; D might be TRBD2 (5 bases). V lost 0 bases and J lost 1, with 7 bases in between. The germline CDR1 and CDR2 sequences are MNHEY and SVGAGI. The CDR3 is 14 amino acids. In DNA, the CDR3 is TGTGCCAGCAGTTACTCTGGACTTTCCTACGAGCAGTACTTC. Amino acid sequence: CASSYSGLSYEQYF.

The chain is built from TRBV9 and TRBJ2-1; 8 bases agree with TRBD1. V trimming: 3 bases; J trimming: 5 bases; junction bases outside the gene matches: 7. This CDR3 has 15 amino acids. The V gene's germline CDR1 is SGDLS and CDR2 YYNGEE. CDR3 sequence (DNA): TGTGCCAGCAGCGCCGCTTCCAGGGGGCACAATGAGCAGTTCTTC. The encoded protein is CASSAASRGHNEQFF.

In its sample, this clone was seen many times. The chain joins TRBV2 to TRBJ2-7; TRBD1 might be the D (6 bases). V lost 6 bases and J lost 2, with 35 bases in between. The CDR3 covers 21 residues. Looked up from germline, CDR1 is SNHLY and CDR2 is FYNNEI. CDR3 DNA: TGTGCCAGCAGGCCCCCACCGGCCGGGACACTTTTTGAGGCCAGGCCCTACGAGCAGTACTTC. This encodes CASRPPPAGTLFEARPYEQYF.

V usage is TRBV11-3 and J usage is TRBJ2-1, with D tentatively TRBD2 (6 bases). The CDR3 runs 15 residues. Between the trimmed V and J ends, which lost 0 bases and 8 bases, there was a span of 14 bases. Germline V lookup: CDR1 SGHNT, CDR2 YENEEA. CDR3 sequence: CASSLDGGVLDEQFF. The CDR3 DNA reads TGTGCCAGCAGCTTAGACGGCGGGGTCTTGGATGAGCAGTTCTTC.

This clone has more than one count but fewer than ten. The rearrangement joins TRBV4-1 to TRBJ1-2, with unresolved D. The length of the CDR3 is 13 residues. V lost 4 bases to trimming and J lost 0 bases, with 6 bases between them. Germline-derived CDR1 and CDR2 are MGHRA and YSYEKL. CDR3: CASSPNTNYGYTF. The CDR3 nucleotides read TGCGCCAGCAGCCCTAATACTAACTATGGCTACACCTTC.